This TCR beta chain was identified in a study of blood T cell repertoires in COVID-19. Losses at the gene ends were 4 bases for V and 12 bases for J; bases not matched to a gene: 1. This CDR3 comprises 11 residues. This clone has a handful of counts. The table came from immunoSEQ multiplex PCR; TCRdb's copy has only in-frame clones and leaves some out. Among just over 250,000 clones listed, about 88% were seen once. The sample was peripheral blood. The chain couples TRBV5-3 to TRBJ2-1, with 10 bases identical to TRBD1. TRBV5-3 is recorded as an ORF, its role being uncertain. This sequence was found in a man aged 55 to 70 who had recovered from COVID-19. DNA for the CDR3: TGTGCCAGAAGCAGGGACAGGGGGCAGTTCTTC. This translates into CARSRDRGQFF.